The 18 T cell receptor beta chains presented below share a single source sample, sequenced in a study of cytomegalovirus exposure and HLA in healthy donors. 13 Jbeta primers and 60 Vbeta primers were used for the PCR. Sequenced by immunoSEQ multiplex PCR; TCRdb stores in-frame clones only, minus some. The top ten hold 2.5% to 3.5% of the sample, which has some 120,000 clones, around 84% seen once. The sequenced sample consisted of PBMCs. The source of these receptors is a woman aged 18-29 years in good health and CMV-seropositive.

The chain has TRBV19 and TRBJ2-5, with TRBD2 as a possible D gene (6 bases). Germline CDR1 reads LNHDA; CDR2 reads SQIVND (reference sequence). This CDR3 is 14 amino acids long. Trimming pared 6 bases from V and 2 bases from J, leaving 13 bases between. The DNA for the CDR3 is TGTGCCAGTAGGTCTTTTAGCGGACAAGAGACCCAGTACTTC. Residues: CASRSFSGQETQYF.

The V call is TRBV5-6, the J call TRBJ2-7, with 12 bases that match TRBD2. V shed 5 bases, J shed 2 bases, and the junction held 8 bases outside the gene matches. The CDR3 has 16 residues. Germline lookup yields CDR1 SGHDT and CDR2 YYEEEE. Here the CDR3 DNA reads TGTGCCAGCAGTGAGACTAGCGGGGGCCTGCCCTACGAGCAGTACTTC. Translation: CASSETSGGLPYEQYF.

The chain links TRBV27 to TRBJ1-6; TRBD1 matches at 10 bases. Germline trimming cut 5 bases from V and 0 bases from J; bases unmatched to any gene: 7. Germline V gene lookup returns CDR1 MNHEY and CDR2 SMNVEV (reference sequence). The CDR3 is 18 residues long. CDR3 region: CASSLGQGQSSYNSPLHF. CDR3 sequence (DNA): TGTGCCAGCAGTCTGGGACAGGGGCAGAGCTCCTATAATTCACCCCTCCACTTT.

V gene TRBV7-9 combines with J gene TRBJ1-6; 7 nucleotides match TRBD1. Germline CDR1 is SEHNR and CDR2 is FQNEAQ (reference sequence). There are 16 residues in the CDR3. The ends lost 5 bases at V and 10 bases at J; junction bases unmatched: 14. CDR3 in amino acids: CASSPQGAGGRSPLHF. In nucleotides, the CDR3 is TGTGCCAGCAGCCCTCAAGGGGCAGGGGGGAGATCACCCCTCCACTTT.

This clone appeared a single time. V is TRBV5-1 and J is TRBJ2-5, with 11 bases fitting TRBD2. This CDR3 has 16 amino acids. Germline-derived CDR1 and CDR2 are SGHRS and YFSETQ. The V segment lost 4 bases and the J segment 5 bases; nucleotides outside the gene matches: 10. CDR3 region: CASSLIAGGTRETQYF. CDR3 in DNA: TGCGCCAGCAGCCTCATAGCGGGGGGGACGAGGGAGACCCAGTACTTC. The full variable domain, rest sourced from reference TRBV5-1 and TRBJ2-5, is KAGVTQTPRYLIKTRGQQVTLSCSPISGHRSVSWYQQTPGQGLQFLFEYFSETQRNKGNFPGRFSGRQFSNSRSEMNVSTLELGDSALYLCASSLIAGGTRETQYFGPGTRLLVL.

This clone occurred once. The chain carries TRBV13 and TRBJ2-1; 8 positions match TRBD1. The germline CDR1 and CDR2 sequences are PRHDT and FYEKMQ (reference sequence). Trimming at V came to 4 bases and at J to 9 bases, leaving 11 bases not matched to a gene. This CDR3 comprises 15 residues. CDR3 coding DNA: TGTGCCAGCAGCTACGAGGACAGGGAAGGAGGTGAGCAGTTCTTC. The encoded protein is CASSYEDREGGEQFF.

Turning to this clone: One end of the junction varies from germline; a read error may be responsible. The rearrangement links TRBV7-9 to TRBJ1-5; D is perhaps TRBD1 (5 bases). Germline CDR1 reads SEHNR; CDR2 reads FQNEAQ (reference sequence). The CDR3 has 16 amino acids. CDR3 sequence: CSSSLAGGGSNQPQHF. The CDR3 DNA is TGTTCCAGCAGCTTAGCTGGGGGGGGGAGCAATCAGCCCCAGCATTTT. Complete variable domain (other parts from reference TRBV7-9 and TRBJ1-5): DTGVSQNPRHKITKRGQNVTFRCDPISEHNRLYWYRQTLGQGPEFLTYFQNEAQLEKSRLLSDRFSAERPKGSFSTLEIQRTEQGDSAMYLCSSSLAGGGSNQPQHFGDGTRLSIL.

The chain combines TRBV5-5 with TRBJ2-3, with TRBD2 matching 7 bases. Trimming took 4 bases from V and 5 from J; bases not matched to a gene: 7. CDR3 length equals 14 residues. The germline CDR1 and CDR2 sequences are SGHKS and YYEKEE (reference sequence). The CDR3 coding sequence is TGTGCCAGCAGCCCGCTTGGGGGGGTAGATACGCAGTATTTT. Translating it yields CASSPLGGVDTQYF.

The chain has TRBV7-9 and TRBJ2-5; D may be TRBD1 (6 bases). Germline assignment: CDR1 SEHNR and CDR2 FQNEAQ (reference sequence). Trimming shortened V by 4 bases and J by 5 bases, and 11 bases separated the two germline ends. The CDR3 consists of 13 residues. The CDR3 loop is CASSSRGVETQYF. As DNA, the CDR3 is TGTGCCAGCAGCTCCAGGGGTGTGGAGACCCAGTACTTC.

V and J are TRBV5-1 and TRBJ2-2; D is unresolved. The V and J ends lost 1 base and 4 bases respectively, with 8 bases between them. This CDR3 is built from 14 residues. CDR1 and CDR2 from the germline V gene are SGHRS and YFSETQ. The CDR3 here is CASSLPEATGELFF. The DNA for the CDR3 is TGCGCCAGCAGCTTGCCAGAGGCCACCGGGGAGCTGTTTTTT.

The chain joins TRBV2 to TRBJ2-7; 9 bases align to TRBD1. With 6 bases clipped from V and 5 bases from J, the junction kept 8 bases outside the gene matches. The CDR3 totals 14 residues. The germline V gene has CDR1 SNHLY and CDR2 FYNNEI. Here the CDR3 DNA reads TGTGCCAGCAGAGCCGGGACAGGGTACCACGAGCAGTACTTC. This encodes CASRAGTGYHEQYF.

CDR3 DNA sequence: TGTGCCATCAGCGGGACAGAATTTACCTCCCGGGACTCTGGAAACACCATATATTTT. It codes for CAISGTEFTSRDSGNTIYF. The chain has TRBV10-3 and TRBJ1-3, with TRBD1 matching over 7 bases. This CDR3 spans 19 amino acids. The V and J ends lost 6 bases and 0 bases, in that order; junction bases with no gene match: 17. Germline assignment: CDR1 ENHRY and CDR2 SYGVKD.

The chain combines TRBV28 with TRBJ2-5, with TRBD2 matching over 8 bases. The V segment lost 2 bases and the J segment 2 bases; nucleotides outside the gene matches: 10. Germline CDR1 is MDHEN and CDR2 is SYDVKM. The CDR3 runs to 17 residues. The CDR3 spells CASSLPGTAGAQETQYF. DNA of the CDR3: TGTGCCAGCAGTTTACCCGGAACAGCGGGGGCTCAAGAGACCCAGTACTTC.

This clone was observed a handful of times. V gene TRBV18 combines with J gene TRBJ1-2; the D is unclear. This CDR3 spans 13 amino acids. The germline CDR1 and CDR2 sequences are KGHSH and LQKENI. V dropped 5 bases and J dropped 4 bases, with 11 bases sitting between them. CDR3 in DNA: TGTGCCAGCTCAGCCGGTGGGAGCTATGGCTACACCTTC. Amino acid sequence: CASSAGGSYGYTF. Looking up the rest from reference TRBV18 and TRBJ1-2 gives the full variable domain: NAGVMQNPRHLVRRRGQEARLRCSPMKGHSHVYWYRQLPEEGLKFMVYLQKENIIDESGMPKERFSAEFPKEGPSILRIQQVVRGDSAAYFCASSAGGSYGYTFGSGTRLTVV.

CDR3 in DNA: TGTGCCAGCAGTGACACGAACTCCAGACAGGGCTCCTACAATGAGCAGTTCTTC. Amino acids: CASSDTNSRQGSYNEQFF. The V and J genes are TRBV25-1 and TRBJ2-1; TRBD1 matches at 7 bases. The germline CDR1 and CDR2 sequences are MGHDK and SYGVNS. V gave up 3 bases and J gave up 0 bases; unmatched junction bases: 11. CDR3 length: 18 residues.

The chain carries TRBV27 and TRBJ2-1; tentatively, D is TRBD2 (5 bases). Looked up from germline, CDR1 is MNHEY and CDR2 is SMNVEV (reference sequence). CDR3 size: 16 residues. Trimming left V 1 base short and J 11 bases short, with 21 bases between. The CDR3 DNA reads TGTGCCAGCAGTTTATTACCTAGCTCTTTAGAAATCAAGCAGTTCTTC. It codes for CASSLLPSSLEIKQFF.

J is TRBJ2-3 and V is TRBV7-8, with D unresolved. Germline-derived CDR1 and CDR2 are SGHVS and FQNEAQ. Trimming removed 1 base at V and 4 bases at J, with 12 bases between. There are 15 residues in the CDR3. CDR3: CASSLGDLLPDTQYF. The CDR3 DNA follows: TGTGCCAGCAGCTTAGGCGACTTACTTCCAGATACGCAGTATTTT.

V usage is TRBV6-4 and J usage is TRBJ2-3, with 13 bases that match TRBD2. V lost 6 bases, J lost 6 bases, and 6 bases stayed unmatched. The germline V gene encodes CDR1 MRHNA and CDR2 SNTAGT. CDR3 size: 15 residues. The CDR3 nucleotides read TGTGCCAGCAGGCGACTAGCGGGGGGTCAGGATACGCAGTATTTT. Its protein product is CASRRLAGGQDTQYF.